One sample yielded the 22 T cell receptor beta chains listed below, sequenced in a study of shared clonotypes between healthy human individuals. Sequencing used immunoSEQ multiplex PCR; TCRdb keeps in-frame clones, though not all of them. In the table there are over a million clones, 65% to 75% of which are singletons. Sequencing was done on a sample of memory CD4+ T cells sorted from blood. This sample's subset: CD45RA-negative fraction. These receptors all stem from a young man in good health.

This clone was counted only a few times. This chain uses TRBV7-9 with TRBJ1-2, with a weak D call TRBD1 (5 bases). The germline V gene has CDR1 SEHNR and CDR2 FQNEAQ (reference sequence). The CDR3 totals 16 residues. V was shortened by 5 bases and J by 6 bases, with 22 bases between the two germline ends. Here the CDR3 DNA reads TGTGCCAGCAGCCCGAATCCAATTATGGGGGAAAATGGCTACACCTTC. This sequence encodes CASSPNPIMGENGYTF.

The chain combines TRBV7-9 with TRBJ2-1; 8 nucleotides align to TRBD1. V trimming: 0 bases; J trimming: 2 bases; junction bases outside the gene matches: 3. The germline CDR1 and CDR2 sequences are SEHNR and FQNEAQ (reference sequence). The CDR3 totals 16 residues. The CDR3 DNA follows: TGTGCCAGCAGCTTAGCGCGGACAGGGACCTACAATGAGCAGTTCTTC. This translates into CASSLARTGTYNEQFF.

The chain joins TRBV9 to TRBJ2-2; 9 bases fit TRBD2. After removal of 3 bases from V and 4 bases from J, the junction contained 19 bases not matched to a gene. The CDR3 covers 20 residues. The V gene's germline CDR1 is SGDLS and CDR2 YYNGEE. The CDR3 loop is CASSAGVGGRALKITGELFF. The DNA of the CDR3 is TGTGCCAGCAGCGCCGGGGTCGGCGGGAGGGCCTTAAAAATCACCGGGGAGCTGTTTTTT.

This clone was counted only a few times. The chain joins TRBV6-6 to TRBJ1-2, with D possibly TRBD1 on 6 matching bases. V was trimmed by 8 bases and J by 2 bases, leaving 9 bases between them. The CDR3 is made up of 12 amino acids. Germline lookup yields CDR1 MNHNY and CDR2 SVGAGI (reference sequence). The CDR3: CASGTPNYGYTF. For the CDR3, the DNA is TGTGCCAGCGGGACACCAAACTATGGCTACACCTTC.

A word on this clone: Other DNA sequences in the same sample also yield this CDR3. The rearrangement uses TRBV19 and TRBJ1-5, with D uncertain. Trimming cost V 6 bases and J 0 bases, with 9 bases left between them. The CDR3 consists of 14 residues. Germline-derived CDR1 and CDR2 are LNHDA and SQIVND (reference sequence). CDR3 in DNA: TGTGCCAGTAGCACAGAGAATAGCAATCAGCCCCAGCATTTT. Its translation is CASSTENSNQPQHF.

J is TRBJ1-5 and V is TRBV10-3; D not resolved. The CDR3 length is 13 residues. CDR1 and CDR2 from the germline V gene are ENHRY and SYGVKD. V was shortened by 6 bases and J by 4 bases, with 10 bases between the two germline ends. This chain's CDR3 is CAISQDLNQPQHF. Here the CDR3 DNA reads TGTGCCATCAGCCAGGACCTGAATCAGCCCCAGCATTTT.

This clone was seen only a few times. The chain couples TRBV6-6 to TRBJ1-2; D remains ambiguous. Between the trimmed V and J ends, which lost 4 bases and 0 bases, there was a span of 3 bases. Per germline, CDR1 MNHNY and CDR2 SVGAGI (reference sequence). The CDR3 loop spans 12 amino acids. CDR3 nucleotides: TGTGCCAGCAGTTCCCCTAACTATGGCTACACCTTC. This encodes CASSSPNYGYTF.

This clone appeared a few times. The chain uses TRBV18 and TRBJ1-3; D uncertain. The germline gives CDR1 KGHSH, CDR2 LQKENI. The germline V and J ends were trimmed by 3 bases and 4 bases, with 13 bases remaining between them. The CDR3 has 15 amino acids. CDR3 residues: CASSPTRTLGNTIYF. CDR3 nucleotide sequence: TGTGCCAGCTCACCTACCCGGACTTTAGGAAACACCATATATTTT.

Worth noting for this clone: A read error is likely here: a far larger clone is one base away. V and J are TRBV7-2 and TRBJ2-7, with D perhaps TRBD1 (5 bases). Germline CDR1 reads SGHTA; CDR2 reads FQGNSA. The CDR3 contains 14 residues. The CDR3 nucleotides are TGTGCCAACAGCTTAGAAAAGGGGCCCTACGAGCAGTACTTC. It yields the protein CANSLEKGPYEQYF. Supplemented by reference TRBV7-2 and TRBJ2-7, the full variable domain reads GAGVSQSPSNKVTEKGKDVELRCDPISGHTALYWYRQSLGQGLEFLIYFQGNSAPDKSGLPSDRFSAERTGGSVSTLTIQRTQQEDSAVYLCANSLEKGPYEQYFGPGTRLTVT.

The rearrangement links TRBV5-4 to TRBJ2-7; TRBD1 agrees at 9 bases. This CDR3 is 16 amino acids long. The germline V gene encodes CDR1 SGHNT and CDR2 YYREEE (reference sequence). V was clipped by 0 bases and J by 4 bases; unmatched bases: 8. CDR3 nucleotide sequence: TGTGCCAGCAGCTTGGCCGGTTGGGACAGGGTGTACGAGCAGTACTTC. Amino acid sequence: CASSLAGWDRVYEQYF.

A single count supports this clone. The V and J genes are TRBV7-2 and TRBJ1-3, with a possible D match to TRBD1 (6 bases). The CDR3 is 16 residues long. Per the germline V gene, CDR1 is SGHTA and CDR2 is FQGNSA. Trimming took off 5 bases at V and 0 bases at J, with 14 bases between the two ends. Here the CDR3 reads CASSPTRGHSGNTIYF. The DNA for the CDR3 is TGTGCCAGCAGCCCAACCCGGGGGCACTCTGGAAACACCATATATTTT.

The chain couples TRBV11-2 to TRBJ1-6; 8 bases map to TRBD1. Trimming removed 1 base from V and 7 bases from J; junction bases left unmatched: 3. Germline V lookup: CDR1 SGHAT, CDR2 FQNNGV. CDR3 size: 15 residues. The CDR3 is CASSLATGGNSPLHF. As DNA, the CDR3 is TGTGCCAGCAGCTTAGCCACAGGGGGAAATTCACCCCTCCACTTT.

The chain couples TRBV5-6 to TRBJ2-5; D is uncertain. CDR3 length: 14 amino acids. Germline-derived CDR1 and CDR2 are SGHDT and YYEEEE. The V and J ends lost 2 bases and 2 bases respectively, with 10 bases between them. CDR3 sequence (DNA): TGTGCCAGCAGCTTCGGACGGTTTCAAGAGACCCAGTACTTC. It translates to CASSFGRFQETQYF.

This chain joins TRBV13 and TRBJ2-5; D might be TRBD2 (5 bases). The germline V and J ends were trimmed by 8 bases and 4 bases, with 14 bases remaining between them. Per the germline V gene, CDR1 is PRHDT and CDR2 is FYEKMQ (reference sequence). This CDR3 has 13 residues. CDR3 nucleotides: TGTGCCAGCGGGCTCCGGGCGGGAGAGACCCAGTACTTC. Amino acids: CASGLRAGETQYF.

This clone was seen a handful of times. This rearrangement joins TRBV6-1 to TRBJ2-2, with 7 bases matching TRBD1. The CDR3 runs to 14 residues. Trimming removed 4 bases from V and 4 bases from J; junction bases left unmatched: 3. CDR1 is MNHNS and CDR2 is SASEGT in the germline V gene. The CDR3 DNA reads TGTGCCAGCAGTGTCTCAGGGGGCACCGGGGAGCTGTTTTTT. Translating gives CASSVSGGTGELFF.

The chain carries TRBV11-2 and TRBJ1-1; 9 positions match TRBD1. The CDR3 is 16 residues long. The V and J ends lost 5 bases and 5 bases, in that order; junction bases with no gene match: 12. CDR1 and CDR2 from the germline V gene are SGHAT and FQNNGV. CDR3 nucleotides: TGTGCCAGCAGCGAATCCACAGGGGGCCGTCGTACTGAAGCTTTCTTT. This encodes CASSESTGGRRTEAFF.

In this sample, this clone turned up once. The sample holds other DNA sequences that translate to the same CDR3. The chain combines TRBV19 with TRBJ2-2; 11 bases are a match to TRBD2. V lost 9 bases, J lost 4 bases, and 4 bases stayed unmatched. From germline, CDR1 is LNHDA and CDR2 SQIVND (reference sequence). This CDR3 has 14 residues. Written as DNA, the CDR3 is TGTGCCAGCACTGGACTAGCGGGCACCGGGGAGCTGTTTTTT. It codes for CASTGLAGTGELFF.

This CDR3 reads CASSSGQFSEQYF. CDR3 DNA: TGTGCCAGCAGCTCGGGACAGTTCTCCGAGCAGTACTTC. V is TRBV7-8 and J is TRBJ2-7, with 7 bases matching TRBD1. The germline V gene has CDR1 SGHVS and CDR2 FQNEAQ. With V trimmed by 4 bases and J by 6 bases, 6 bases remained unmatched. This CDR3 has 13 residues.

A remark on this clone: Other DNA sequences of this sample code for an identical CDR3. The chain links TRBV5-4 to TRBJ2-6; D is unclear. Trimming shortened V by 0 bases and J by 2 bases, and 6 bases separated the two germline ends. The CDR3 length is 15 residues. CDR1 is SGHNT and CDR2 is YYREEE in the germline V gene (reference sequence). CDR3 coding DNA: TGTGCCAGCAGCTTGGCAGGTACTGGGGCCAACGTCCTGACTTTC. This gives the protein CASSLAGTGANVLTF.

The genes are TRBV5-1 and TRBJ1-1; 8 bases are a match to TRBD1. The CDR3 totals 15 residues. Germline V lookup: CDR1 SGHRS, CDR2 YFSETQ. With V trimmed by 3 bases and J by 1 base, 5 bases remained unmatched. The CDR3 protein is CASSYAGTGNTEAFF. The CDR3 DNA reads TGCGCCAGCAGCTATGCCGGGACAGGGAACACTGAAGCTTTCTTT.

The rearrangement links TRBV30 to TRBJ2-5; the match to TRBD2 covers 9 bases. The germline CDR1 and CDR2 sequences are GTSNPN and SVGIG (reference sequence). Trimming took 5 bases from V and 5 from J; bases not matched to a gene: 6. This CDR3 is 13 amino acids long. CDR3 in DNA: TGTGCCTGGGGCCTTAGCGGGAGTGAGACCCAGTACTTC. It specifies CAWGLSGSETQYF.

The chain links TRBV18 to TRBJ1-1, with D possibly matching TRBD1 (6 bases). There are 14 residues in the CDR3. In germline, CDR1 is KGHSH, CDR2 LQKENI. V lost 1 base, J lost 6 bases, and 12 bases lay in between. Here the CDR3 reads CASSPHQGSAEAFF. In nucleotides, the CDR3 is TGTGCCAGCTCACCACACCAGGGGTCGGCTGAAGCTTTCTTT.